Each of the 20 T cell receptor beta chains below was sequenced from the same sample in a study of shared clonotypes between healthy human individuals. The naive CD8 fraction comprised CD45RO-negative cells positively selected for CCR7 and excluded terminally differentiated effector memory CD45RA+ cells. TCRdb's copy holds only in-frame clones and misses some; the assay was immunoSEQ multiplex PCR. Of hundreds of thousands of clones listed, roughly nine tenths are singletons. The material sequenced was naive CD8+ T cells sorted from blood. Receptors originate from a man between 25 and 39 years old in good health.

This clone was recorded only once. This sequence joins TRBV27 and TRBJ2-5; tentatively, D is TRBD2 (6 bases). The CDR3 contains 15 residues. Germline CDR1 MNHEY, CDR2 SMNVEV (reference sequence). V shed 6 bases and J shed 5 bases, with 19 bases lying between them. CDR3 sequence: CASSIVTGVPETQYF. CDR3 sequence (DNA): TGTGCCAGCAGCATCGTCACGGGGGTCCCGGAGACCCAGTACTTC.

This chain joins TRBV27 and TRBJ1-5; D gene ambiguous. Germline CDR1 and CDR2: MNHEY and SMNVEV (reference sequence). The V gene lost 1 base and the J gene lost 6 bases, with 7 bases spanning the gap. The CDR3 sequence is 13 residues long. The CDR3 sequence: CASSLFVAQPQHF. The CDR3, as DNA: TGTGCCAGCAGTTTATTTGTCGCTCAGCCCCAGCATTTT.

V usage is TRBV27 and J usage is TRBJ1-4, with 8 positions matching TRBD1. The CDR3 sequence is 17 residues long. With 3 bases clipped from V and 7 bases from J, the junction kept 13 bases outside the gene matches. Germline CDR1 is MNHEY and CDR2 is SMNVEV (reference sequence). The CDR3 DNA reads TGTGCCAGCAGTTTCACTACAGGGGGTATTGGTAGTGAAAAACTGTTTTTT. As protein: CASSFTTGGIGSEKLFF.

This chain connects TRBV21-1 to TRBJ2-1; TRBD2, as called in the table, went unchecked against the DNA. TRBV21-1 is a recognized pseudogene. The CDR3 runs 17 residues. The DNA for the CDR3 is TGTGCCAGCAGCAAAGAATCCAAGGCTAGCGGGAGAAACGAGCAGTTCTTC. It encodes CASSKESKASGRNEQFF.

The chain is built from TRBV30 and TRBJ2-1; D uncertain. CDR3 length equals 11 residues. Germline values: CDR1 GTSNPN, CDR2 SVGIG (reference sequence). Between the trimmed V and J ends, which lost 4 bases and 9 bases, there was a span of 10 bases. The CDR3 loop reads CAWTYGAEQFF. The CDR3 bases are TGTGCCTGGACCTATGGCGCTGAGCAGTTCTTC.

The rearrangement joins TRBV13 to TRBJ2-7; TRBD1 matches 10 bases. Unmatched junction bases numbered 9, after V lost 5 bases and J lost 8 bases. The CDR3 runs to 14 residues. Germline V gene data show CDR1 as PRHDT and CDR2 as FYEKMQ (reference sequence). CDR3 sequence: CASSQTGTGDQQYF. In DNA, the CDR3 is TGTGCCAGCAGCCAAACCGGGACAGGGGACCAGCAGTACTTC.

The genes are TRBV29-1 and TRBJ2-7; 8 nucleotides line up with TRBD2. Germline CDR1 and CDR2: SQVTM and ANQGSEA. The V gene end was trimmed by 5 bases and the J gene end by 1 base; junction bases not matched to a gene: 4. CDR3 length: 13 amino acids. CDR3 amino acids: CSVSPSGSYEQYF. The DNA for the CDR3 is TGCAGCGTTTCTCCTAGCGGGTCCTACGAGCAGTACTTC.

The chain recombines TRBV6-7 with TRBJ1-1, with 9 positions matching TRBD1. TRBV6-7 is an ORF; its function is uncertain. This CDR3 is 19 amino acids long. V lost 9 bases, J lost 11 bases, and 31 bases stayed unmatched. The CDR3 spells CARRGAHVRDRVFGLQAFF. DNA for the CDR3: TGTGCCAGAAGAGGGGCTCATGTCCGGGACAGGGTCTTTGGGCTTCAGGCTTTCTTT.

The chain employs TRBV15 and TRBJ1-1; possibly TRBD1 for D (5 bases). Trimming stripped 3 bases from V and 1 base from J, with 9 bases between. The CDR3 totals 14 residues. CDR1 is LNHNV and CDR2 is YYDKDF in the germline V gene (reference sequence). The CDR3 loop is CATSRTASNTEAFF. The CDR3 DNA is TGTGCCACCAGCAGGACAGCTTCGAACACTGAAGCTTTCTTT.

The rearrangement uses TRBV7-9 and TRBJ2-2; TRBD1 matches 8 bases. With V trimmed by 5 bases and J by 1 base, 15 bases remained unmatched. The CDR3 covers 19 residues. The germline V gene encodes CDR1 SEHNR and CDR2 FQNEAQ (reference sequence). The CDR3 loop reads CASSPGQATPGGNTGELFF. CDR3 nucleotides: TGTGCCAGCAGCCCGGGACAGGCAACCCCGGGTGGGAACACCGGGGAGCTGTTTTTT.

On this clone: Mismatch with germline at one junction end may stem from a read error. The CDR3 region has the DNA TGTGCCGGCAGCTTAGACAATCAGCCCCAGCATTTT. Its protein is CAGSLDNQPQHF. V and J are TRBV7-9 and TRBJ1-5; D gene ambiguous. Germline CDR1 reads SEHNR; CDR2 reads FQNEAQ (reference sequence). The CDR3 length is 12 residues.

The chain is built from TRBV11-2 and TRBJ2-1, with D possibly TRBD2 on 7 matching bases. CDR3 length: 11 residues. V lost 6 bases to trimming and J lost 13 bases, with 13 bases between them. Germline V CDR1 and CDR2: SGHAT, FQNNGV. CDR3 region: CASRQGGSQFF. The CDR3 coding sequence is TGTGCCAGCAGACAGGGCGGGAGCCAGTTCTTC.

The DNA for the CDR3 is TGTGCCAGCAGCAAAGGACAGGGGGCTTTGGGTGAAGCTTTCTTT. Its translation is CASSKGQGALGEAFF. The chain links TRBV7-9 to TRBJ1-1; 11 bases are a match to TRBD1. The CDR3 has 15 amino acids. The germline gives CDR1 SEHNR, CDR2 FQNEAQ (reference sequence). After removal of 5 bases from V and 7 bases from J, the junction contained 9 bases not matched to a gene.

V and J are TRBV6-5 and TRBJ2-4; 11 positions agree with TRBD2. V lost 0 bases, J lost 14 bases, and 6 bases stayed unmatched. Germline loops: CDR1 MNHEY, CDR2 SVGAGI. CDR3 length: 14 amino acids. The CDR3 spells CASSYSQTSGIEYF. In DNA, the CDR3 is TGTGCCAGCAGTTACTCCCAGACTAGCGGGATAGAGTACTTC.

The chain joins TRBV11-2 to TRBJ2-1; D uncertain. The CDR3 spans 16 residues. Germline V gene data show CDR1 as SGHAT and CDR2 as FQNNGV. V was trimmed by 1 base and J by 0 bases, leaving 10 bases between them. This CDR3 is CASSLAATSSYNEQFF. The CDR3 DNA follows: TGTGCCAGCAGCTTAGCTGCTACCAGCTCCTACAATGAGCAGTTCTTC.

V is TRBV13 and J is TRBJ2-3, with unresolved D. The germline CDR1 and CDR2 sequences are PRHDT and FYEKMQ (reference sequence). The CDR3 loop spans 15 amino acids. With 0 bases removed from V and 6 bases from J, the gap between germline ends came to 13 bases. The CDR3 DNA sequence: TGTGCCAGCAGCTTAGGAGGCGAAGGGTCCGATACGCAGTATTTT. Residues: CASSLGGEGSDTQYF.

The chain employs TRBV13 and TRBJ2-1; 14 bases fit TRBD2. J gave up 9 bases and V 5 bases, and 3 bases lay outside the gene matches. CDR1 and CDR2 from the germline V gene are PRHDT and FYEKMQ (reference sequence). This CDR3 is built from 14 residues. The CDR3 DNA sequence: TGTGCCAGCAGCGAGGGACTAGCGGGAGTTGAGCAGTTCTTC. Protein sequence: CASSEGLAGVEQFF.

The J gene is TRBJ2-7, the V gene TRBV9; no clear D. The V and J ends lost 0 bases and 0 bases respectively, with 10 bases between them. The CDR3 sequence is 15 residues long. Germline V gene lookup returns CDR1 SGDLS and CDR2 YYNGEE. CDR3 residues: CASSVEGRSSYEQYF. The CDR3 coding sequence is TGTGCCAGCAGCGTAGAAGGAAGGAGCTCCTACGAGCAGTACTTC.

This chain uses TRBV7-9 with TRBJ2-1, with 8 positions matching TRBD2. The CDR3 loop spans 14 amino acids. The germline CDR1 and CDR2 sequences are SEHNR and FQNEAQ (reference sequence). With 2 bases clipped from V and 7 bases from J, the junction kept 4 bases outside the gene matches. The CDR3 DNA sequence: TGTGCCAGCAGCTTAACTAGCGGCAGGAATGAGCAGTTCTTC. Its translation: CASSLTSGRNEQFF. Variable domain in full (rest from reference TRBV7-9 and TRBJ2-1): DTGVSQNPRHKITKRGQNVTFRCDPISEHNRLYWYRQTLGQGPEFLTYFQNEAQLEKSRLLSDRFSAERPKGSFSTLEIQRTEQGDSAMYLCASSLTSGRNEQFFGPGTRLTVL.

The chain employs TRBV4-3 and TRBJ2-3; D not resolved. The CDR3 extends over 14 amino acids. V dropped 0 bases and J dropped 4 bases, with 8 bases sitting between them. Germline CDR1 LGHNA, CDR2 YSLEER. The CDR3 sequence is CASSQDMAADTQYF. CDR3 in DNA: TGCGCCAGCAGCCAAGACATGGCTGCAGATACGCAGTATTTT.